The next 3 T cell receptor beta chains were all read from a single sample in a study of blood T cell repertoires in COVID-19. Measured with immunoSEQ multiplex PCR; TCRdb has only the in-frame clones, and not every one. The repertoire includes 150,000 to 250,000 clones, roughly four fifths of them detected once, and over 9.5% sits in the top ten. Sequenced material: PBMCs or T cells enriched from blood (not recorded which). Receptors were obtained from a man in his forties or fifties who had recovered from COVID-19.

This clone was recorded once. The chain employs TRBV5-1 and TRBJ2-2; D possibly corresponds to TRBD1 (6 bases). The CDR3 extends over 16 amino acids. Trimming stripped 4 bases from V and 5 bases from J, with 18 bases between. Germline V lookup: CDR1 SGHRS, CDR2 YFSETQ. This CDR3 is CASSALGQTPTGELFF. The DNA for the CDR3 is TGCGCCAGCAGCGCCCTCGGACAGACACCAACCGGGGAGCTGTTTTTT.

The chain couples TRBV7-8 to TRBJ2-1; D may be TRBD2 (5 bases). The CDR3 is 15 residues long. Germline V gene data show CDR1 as SGHVS and CDR2 as FQNEAQ. Trimming stripped 3 bases from V and 6 bases from J, with 15 bases between. CDR3 DNA: TGTGCCAGCAGCTTGACCGCGGGTTTGGTCAATGAGCAGTTCTTC. Its protein is CASSLTAGLVNEQFF.

The gene calls are TRBV7-9 and TRBJ2-5, with D perhaps matching TRBD1 (6 bases). The germline gives CDR1 SEHNR, CDR2 FQNEAQ (reference sequence). Trimming took off 1 base at V and 5 bases at J, with 11 bases between the two ends. CDR3 length: 14 amino acids. CDR3 sequence: CASSLDREGETQYF. The CDR3 DNA reads as TGTGCCAGCAGCTTAGACAGGGAAGGGGAGACCCAGTACTTC.